This TCR beta chain stems from a study of neurological immune-mediated disorders. The study's findings and limits: TCR clonal expansion peaked in HTLV-1-associated myelopathy patients and was lowest in multiple sclerosis patients. The absence of shared CDR3 amino acid sequences among expanded clones across subjects suggests private repertoires in all groups.

The table lists this clonotype with many counts. Its matching antigen is unknown. Time point described: longitudinal time-point 2. Unsorted libraries were generated from 2 million PBMCs held at -80 degrees C. As for the cDNA, it was generated by 5'RACE with 10-nucleotide random UMIs. TCRdb re-called the 5' RACE reads through MiXCR, storing one row per CDR3 protein. The sample lists 84,000 or so distinct CDR3 sequences, approximately 13% occurring once. Source material: PBMCs. This clonotype was sampled from a female donor with HTLV-1-associated myelopathy (HAM/TSP).

The CDR3 sequence: CASSLVAQGAGEQFF. The CDR3 DNA reads TGTGCCAGCAGCTTAGTAGCACAGGGGGCCGGTGAGCAGTTCTTC. This sequence joins TRBV11-3 and TRBJ2-1, with 9 bases identical to TRBD1. The trim removed 1 base at V and 9 bases at J, leaving 7 bases unmatched. CDR3 size: 15 residues. Looked up from germline, CDR1 is SGHNT and CDR2 is YENEEA.